Presented here are 3 T cell receptor beta chains from one specimen sequenced in a study of T cell repertoires in cytomegalovirus infection. A single record per CDR3 protein comes from TCRdb applying MiXCR to the reads. The sample has around 450,000 distinct CDR3 sequences; about a third are singletons. Sample: PBMCs. The receptors shown here come from a human donor in good health (CMV status not recorded). Some clones in this sample may be carry-over from other donors' samples.

In this sample, this clonotype turned up many times. This chain joins TRBV6-1 and TRBJ2-2; D not resolved. The CDR3 has 12 amino acids. Trimming removed 11 bases at V and 4 bases at J, with 11 bases between. The V gene's germline CDR1 is MNHNS and CDR2 SASEGT. Written as DNA, the CDR3 is TGTGCCTCCATTGCCGCCACCGGGGAGCTGTTTTTT. Residues: CASIAATGELFF.

This clonotype showed up just a few times. This rearrangement joins TRBV6-6 to TRBJ2-2; D might be TRBD1 (6 bases). The germline CDR1 and CDR2 sequences are MNHNY and SVGAGI (reference sequence). The germline V and J ends were trimmed by 6 bases and 0 bases, with 11 bases remaining between them. CDR3 size: 15 residues. The CDR3 DNA is TGTGCCAGCAGCCACAAGGGGGCGAACACCGGGGAGCTGTTTTTT. Translating it yields CASSHKGANTGELFF.

This clonotype showed up many times. This chain links TRBV7-2 with TRBJ2-1; maybe TRBD1 (6 bases). Germline V gives CDR1 SGHTA, CDR2 FQGNSA. This CDR3 contains 16 residues. V was clipped by 5 bases and J by 4 bases, with 18 bases between them. The CDR3 DNA sequence: TGTGCCAGCAGCAGGGAGATGATACAGGGTTACAATGAGCAGTTCTTC. Amino acids: CASSREMIQGYNEQFF. Full variable domain (remainder filled in from reference TRBV7-2 and TRBJ2-1): GAGVSQSPSNKVTEKGKDVELRCDPISGHTALYWYRQSLGQGLEFLIYFQGNSAPDKSGLPSDRFSAERTGGSVSTLTIQRTQQEDSAVYLCASSREMIQGYNEQFFGPGTRLTVL.